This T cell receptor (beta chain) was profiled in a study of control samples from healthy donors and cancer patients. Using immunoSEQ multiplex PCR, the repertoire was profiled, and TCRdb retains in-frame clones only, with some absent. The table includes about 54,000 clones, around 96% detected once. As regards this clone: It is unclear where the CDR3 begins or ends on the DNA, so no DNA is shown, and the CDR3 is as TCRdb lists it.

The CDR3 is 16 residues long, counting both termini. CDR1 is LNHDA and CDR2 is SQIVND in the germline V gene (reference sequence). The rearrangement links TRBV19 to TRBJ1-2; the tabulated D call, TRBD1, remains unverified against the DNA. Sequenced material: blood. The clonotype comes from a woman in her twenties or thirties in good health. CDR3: CASSISARQGSYGYTF.